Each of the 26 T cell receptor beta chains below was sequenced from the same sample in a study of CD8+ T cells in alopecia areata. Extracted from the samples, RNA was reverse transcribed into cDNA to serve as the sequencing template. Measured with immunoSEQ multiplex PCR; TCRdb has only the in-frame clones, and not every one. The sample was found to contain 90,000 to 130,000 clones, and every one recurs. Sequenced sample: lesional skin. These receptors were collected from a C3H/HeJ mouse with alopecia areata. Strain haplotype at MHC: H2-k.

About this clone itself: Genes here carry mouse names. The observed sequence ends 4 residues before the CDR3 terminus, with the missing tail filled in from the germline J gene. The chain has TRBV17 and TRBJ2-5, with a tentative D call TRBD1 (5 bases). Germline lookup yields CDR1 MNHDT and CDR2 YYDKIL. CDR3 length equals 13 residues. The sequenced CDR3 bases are TGTGCTAGCAGTAGGGACAAGAAAGAC. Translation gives CASSRDKKD. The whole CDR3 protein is CASSRDKKDTQYF.

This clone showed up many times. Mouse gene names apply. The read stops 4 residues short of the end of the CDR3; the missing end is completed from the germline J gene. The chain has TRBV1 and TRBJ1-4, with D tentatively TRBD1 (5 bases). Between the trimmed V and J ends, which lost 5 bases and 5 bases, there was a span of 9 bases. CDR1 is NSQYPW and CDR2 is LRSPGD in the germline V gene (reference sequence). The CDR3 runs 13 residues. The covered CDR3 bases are TGCACCTGCAGTCAGGGAGGGAACGAA. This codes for CTCSQGGNE. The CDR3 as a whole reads CTCSQGGNERLFF.

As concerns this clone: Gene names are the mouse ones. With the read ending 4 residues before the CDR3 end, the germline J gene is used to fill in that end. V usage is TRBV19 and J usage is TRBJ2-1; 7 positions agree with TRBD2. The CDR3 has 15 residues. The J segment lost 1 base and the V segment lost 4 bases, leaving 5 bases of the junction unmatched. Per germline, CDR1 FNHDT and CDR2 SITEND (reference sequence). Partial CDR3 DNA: TGTGCCAGCAGTTCGAACTGGGGAAACTATGCT. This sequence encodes CASSSNWGNYA. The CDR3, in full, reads CASSSNWGNYAEQFF.

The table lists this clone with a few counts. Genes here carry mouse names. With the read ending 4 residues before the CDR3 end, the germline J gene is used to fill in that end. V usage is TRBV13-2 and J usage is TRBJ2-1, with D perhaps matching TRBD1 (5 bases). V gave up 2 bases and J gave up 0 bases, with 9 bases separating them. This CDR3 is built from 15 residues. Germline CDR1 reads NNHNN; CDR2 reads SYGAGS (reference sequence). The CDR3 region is CASGEEGFNYAEQFF. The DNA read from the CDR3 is TGTGCCAGCGGTGAGGAGGGGTTTAACTATGCT.

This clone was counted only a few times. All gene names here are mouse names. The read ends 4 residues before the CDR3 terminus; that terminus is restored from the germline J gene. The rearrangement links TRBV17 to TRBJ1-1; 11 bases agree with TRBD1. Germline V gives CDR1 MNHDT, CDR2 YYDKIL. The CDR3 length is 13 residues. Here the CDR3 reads CASSAGTGGEVFF. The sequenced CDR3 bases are TGTGCTAGCAGTGCCGGGACAGGGGGA.

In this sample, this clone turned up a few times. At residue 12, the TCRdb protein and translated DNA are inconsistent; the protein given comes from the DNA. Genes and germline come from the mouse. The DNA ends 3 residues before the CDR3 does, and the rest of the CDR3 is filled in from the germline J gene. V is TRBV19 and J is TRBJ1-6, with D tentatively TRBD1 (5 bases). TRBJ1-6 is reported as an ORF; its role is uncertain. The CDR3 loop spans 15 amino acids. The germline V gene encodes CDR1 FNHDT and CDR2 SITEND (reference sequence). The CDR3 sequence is CARSIARRDNSPLYF. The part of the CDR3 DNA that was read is TGTGCCCGCAGTATAGCTCGCAGGGATAATTCGCCC.

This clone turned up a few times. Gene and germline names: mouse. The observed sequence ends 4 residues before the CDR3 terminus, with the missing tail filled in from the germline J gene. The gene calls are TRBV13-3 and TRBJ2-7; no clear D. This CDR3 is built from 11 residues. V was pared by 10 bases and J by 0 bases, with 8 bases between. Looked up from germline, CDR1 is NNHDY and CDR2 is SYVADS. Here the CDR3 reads CAAHSSYEQYF. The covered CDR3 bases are TGTGCCGCCCACAGCTCCTAT.

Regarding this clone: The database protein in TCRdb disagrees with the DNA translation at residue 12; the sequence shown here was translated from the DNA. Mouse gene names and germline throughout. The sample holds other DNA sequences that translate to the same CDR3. CDR3 residues: CTCSPPDRVGNTLYF. The sequenced part of the CDR3 DNA is TGCACCTGCAGTCCCCCTGACAGGGTCGGAAATACG. The V call is TRBV1, the J call TRBJ1-3; 7 bases match TRBD1. The read falls 3 residues short of the CDR3 end, and the missing part is taken from the germline J gene. The V gene end was trimmed by 5 bases and the J gene end by 4 bases; junction bases not matched to a gene: 8. This CDR3 is 15 amino acids long. Germline V gives CDR1 NSQYPW, CDR2 LRSPGD (reference sequence). Together with reference TRBV1 and TRBJ1-3, the CDR3 gives the full variable domain: VTLLEQNPRWRLVPRGQAVNLRCILKNSQYPWMSWYQQDLQKQLQWLFTLRSPGDKEVKSLPGADYLATRVTDTELRLQVANMSQGRTLYCTCSPPDRVGNTLYFGEGSRLIVV.

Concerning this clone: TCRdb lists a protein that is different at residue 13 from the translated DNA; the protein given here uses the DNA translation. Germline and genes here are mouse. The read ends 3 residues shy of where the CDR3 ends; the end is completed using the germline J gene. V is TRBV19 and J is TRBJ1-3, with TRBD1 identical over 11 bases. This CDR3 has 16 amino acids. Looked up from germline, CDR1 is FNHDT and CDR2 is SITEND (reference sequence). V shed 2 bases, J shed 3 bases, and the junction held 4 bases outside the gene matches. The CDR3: CASSIGTGGGGNTLYF. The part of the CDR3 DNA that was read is TGTGCCAGCAGTATCGGGACAGGGGGAGGTGGAAATACG.

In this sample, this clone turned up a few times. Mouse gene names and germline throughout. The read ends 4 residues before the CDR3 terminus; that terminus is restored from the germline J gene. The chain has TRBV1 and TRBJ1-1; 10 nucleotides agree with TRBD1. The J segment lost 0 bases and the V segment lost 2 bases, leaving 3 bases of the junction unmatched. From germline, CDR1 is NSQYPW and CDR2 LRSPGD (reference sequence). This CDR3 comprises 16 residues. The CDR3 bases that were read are TGCACCTGCAGTGCAAATGGACAGGGGGCAAACACA. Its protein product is CTCSANGQGANT. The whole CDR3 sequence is CTCSANGQGANTEVFF.

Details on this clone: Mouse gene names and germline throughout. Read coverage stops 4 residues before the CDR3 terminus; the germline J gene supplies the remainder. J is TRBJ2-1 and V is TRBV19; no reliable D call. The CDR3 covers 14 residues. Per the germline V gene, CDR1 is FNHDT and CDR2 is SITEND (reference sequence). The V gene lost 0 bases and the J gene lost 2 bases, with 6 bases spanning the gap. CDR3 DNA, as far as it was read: TGTGCCAGCAGTATAGACACAGACTATGCT. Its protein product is CASSIDTDYA. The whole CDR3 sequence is CASSIDTDYAEQFF.

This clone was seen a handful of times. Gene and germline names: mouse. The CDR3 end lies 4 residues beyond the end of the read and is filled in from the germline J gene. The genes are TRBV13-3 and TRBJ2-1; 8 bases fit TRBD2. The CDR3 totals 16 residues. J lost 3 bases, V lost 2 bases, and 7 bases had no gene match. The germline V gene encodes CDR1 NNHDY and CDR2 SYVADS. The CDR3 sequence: CASSDLGGSSYAEQFF. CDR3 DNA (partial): TGTGCCAGCAGTGACCTGGGGGGAAGTAGCTATGCT.

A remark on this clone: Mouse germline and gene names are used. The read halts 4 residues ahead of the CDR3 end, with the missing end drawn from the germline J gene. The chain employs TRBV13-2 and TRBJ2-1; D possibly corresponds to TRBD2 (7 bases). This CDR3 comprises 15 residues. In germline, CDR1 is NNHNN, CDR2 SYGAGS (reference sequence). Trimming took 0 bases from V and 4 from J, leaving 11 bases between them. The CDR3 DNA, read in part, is TGTGCCAGCGGTGATGCCCTGGGGGCTTATGCT. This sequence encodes CASGDALGAYA. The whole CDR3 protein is CASGDALGAYAEQFF.

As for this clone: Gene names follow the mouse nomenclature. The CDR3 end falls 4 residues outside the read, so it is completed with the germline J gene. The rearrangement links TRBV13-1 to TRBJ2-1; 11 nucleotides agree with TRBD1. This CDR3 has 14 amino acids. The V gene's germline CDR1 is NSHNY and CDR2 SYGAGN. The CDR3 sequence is CASSDRDRGAEQFF. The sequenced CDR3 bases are TGTGCCAGCAGTGATAGGGACAGGGGGGCT.

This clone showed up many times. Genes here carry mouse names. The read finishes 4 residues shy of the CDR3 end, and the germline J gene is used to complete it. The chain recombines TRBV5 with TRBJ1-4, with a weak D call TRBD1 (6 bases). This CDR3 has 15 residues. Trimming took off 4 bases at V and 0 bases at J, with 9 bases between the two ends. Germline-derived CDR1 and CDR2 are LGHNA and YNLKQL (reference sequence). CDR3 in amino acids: CASSPGTISNERLFF. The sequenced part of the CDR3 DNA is TGTGCCAGCAGCCCCGGGACAATTTCCAACGAA.

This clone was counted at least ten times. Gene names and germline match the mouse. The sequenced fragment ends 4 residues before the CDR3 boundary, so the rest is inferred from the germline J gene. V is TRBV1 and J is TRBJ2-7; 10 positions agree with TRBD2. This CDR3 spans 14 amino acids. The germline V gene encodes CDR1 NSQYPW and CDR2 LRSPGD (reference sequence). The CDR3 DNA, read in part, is TGCACCTGCAGTGTTAGGACTGGGGGTTAT. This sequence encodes CTCSVRTGGY. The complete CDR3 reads CTCSVRTGGYEQYF.

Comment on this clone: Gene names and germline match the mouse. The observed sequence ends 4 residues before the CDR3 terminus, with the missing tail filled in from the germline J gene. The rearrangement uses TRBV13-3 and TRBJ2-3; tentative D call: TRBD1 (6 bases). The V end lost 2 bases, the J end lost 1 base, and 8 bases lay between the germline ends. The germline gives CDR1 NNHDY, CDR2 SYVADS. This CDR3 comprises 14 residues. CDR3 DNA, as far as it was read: TGTGCCAGCAGTGACCGGACAGGTGCAGAA. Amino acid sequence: CASSDRTGAE. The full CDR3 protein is CASSDRTGAETLYF.

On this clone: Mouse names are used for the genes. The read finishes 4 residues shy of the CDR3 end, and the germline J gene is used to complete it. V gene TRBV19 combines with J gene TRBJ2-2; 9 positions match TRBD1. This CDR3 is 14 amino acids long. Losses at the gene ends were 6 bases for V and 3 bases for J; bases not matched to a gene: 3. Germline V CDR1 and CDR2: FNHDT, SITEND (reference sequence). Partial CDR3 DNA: TGTGCCAGCACGGGACAGGGACACACCGGG. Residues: CASTGQGHTG. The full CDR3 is CASTGQGHTGQLYF.

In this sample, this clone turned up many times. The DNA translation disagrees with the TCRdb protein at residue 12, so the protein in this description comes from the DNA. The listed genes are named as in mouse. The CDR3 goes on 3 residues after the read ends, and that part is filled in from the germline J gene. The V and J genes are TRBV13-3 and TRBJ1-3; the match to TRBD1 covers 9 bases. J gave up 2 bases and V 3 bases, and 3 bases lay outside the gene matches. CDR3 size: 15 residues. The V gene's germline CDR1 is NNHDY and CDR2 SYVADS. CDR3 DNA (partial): TGTGCCAGCAGTGGGGACAGGGAAACTGGAAATACG. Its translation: CASSGDRETGNT. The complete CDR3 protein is CASSGDRETGNTLYF. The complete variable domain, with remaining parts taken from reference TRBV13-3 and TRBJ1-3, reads EAAVTQSPRSKVAVTGGKVTLSCHQTNNHDYMYWYRQDTGHGLRLIHYSYVADSTEKGDIPDGYKASRPSQENFSLILELASLSQTAVYFCASSGDRETGNTLYFGEGSRLIVV.

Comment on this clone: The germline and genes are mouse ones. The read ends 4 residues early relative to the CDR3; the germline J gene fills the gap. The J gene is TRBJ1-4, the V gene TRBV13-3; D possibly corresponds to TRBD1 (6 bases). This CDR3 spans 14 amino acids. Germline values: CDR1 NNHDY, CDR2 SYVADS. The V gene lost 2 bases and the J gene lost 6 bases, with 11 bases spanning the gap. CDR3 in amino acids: CASSEQGNDERLFF. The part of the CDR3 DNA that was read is TGTGCCAGCAGTGAGCAGGGGAATGACGAA.

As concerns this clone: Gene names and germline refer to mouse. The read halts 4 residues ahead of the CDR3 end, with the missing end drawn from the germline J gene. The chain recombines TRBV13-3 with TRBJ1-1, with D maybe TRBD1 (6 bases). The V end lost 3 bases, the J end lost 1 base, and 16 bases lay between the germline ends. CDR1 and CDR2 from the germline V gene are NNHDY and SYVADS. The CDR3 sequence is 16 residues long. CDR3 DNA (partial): TGTGCCAGCAGTGTCCCCAGGGGAGAGGGAAACACA. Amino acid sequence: CASSVPRGEGNT. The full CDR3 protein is CASSVPRGEGNTEVFF.

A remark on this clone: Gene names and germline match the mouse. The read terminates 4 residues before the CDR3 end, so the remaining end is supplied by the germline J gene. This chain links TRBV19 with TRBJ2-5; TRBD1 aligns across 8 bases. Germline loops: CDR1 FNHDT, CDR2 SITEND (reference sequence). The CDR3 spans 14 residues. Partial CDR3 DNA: TGTGCCAGCAGTAAGACGGACAGGGAAGAC. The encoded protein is CASSKTDRED. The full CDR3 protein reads CASSKTDREDTQYF.

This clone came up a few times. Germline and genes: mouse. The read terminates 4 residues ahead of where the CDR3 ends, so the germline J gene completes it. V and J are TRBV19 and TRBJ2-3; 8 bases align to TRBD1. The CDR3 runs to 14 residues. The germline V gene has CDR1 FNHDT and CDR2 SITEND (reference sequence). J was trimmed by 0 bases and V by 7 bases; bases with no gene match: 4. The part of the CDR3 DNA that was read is TGTGCCAGCCCCAGGGGGCTTAGTGCAGAA. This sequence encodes CASPRGLSAE. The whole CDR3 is CASPRGLSAETLYF.

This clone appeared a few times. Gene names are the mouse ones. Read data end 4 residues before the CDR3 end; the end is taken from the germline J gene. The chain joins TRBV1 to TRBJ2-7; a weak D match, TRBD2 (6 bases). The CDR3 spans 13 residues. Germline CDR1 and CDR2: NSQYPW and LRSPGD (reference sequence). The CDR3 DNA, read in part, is TGCACCTGCAGTGCGGGGTGGGGGTAT. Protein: CTCSAGWGY. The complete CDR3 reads CTCSAGWGYEQYF.

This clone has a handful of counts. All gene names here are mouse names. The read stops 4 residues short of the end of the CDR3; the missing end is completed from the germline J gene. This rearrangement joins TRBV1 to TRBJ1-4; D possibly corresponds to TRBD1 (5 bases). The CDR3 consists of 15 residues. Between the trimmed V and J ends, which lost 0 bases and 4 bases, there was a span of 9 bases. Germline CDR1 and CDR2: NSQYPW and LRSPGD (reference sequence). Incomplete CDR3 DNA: TGCACCTGCAGTGCAGAGGACAAAAACAACGAA. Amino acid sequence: CTCSAEDKNNE. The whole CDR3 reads CTCSAEDKNNERLFF.

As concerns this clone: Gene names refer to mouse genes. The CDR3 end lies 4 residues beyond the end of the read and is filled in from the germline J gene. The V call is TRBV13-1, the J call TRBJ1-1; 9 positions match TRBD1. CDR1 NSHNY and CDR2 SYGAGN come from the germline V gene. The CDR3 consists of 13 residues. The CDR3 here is CASSGTGEAEVFF. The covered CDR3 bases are TGTGCCAGCAGTGGGACAGGGGAAGCA.